This TCR beta chain was recorded in a study of neurological immune-mediated disorders. The authors produced cDNA by 5'RACE using 10-nucleotide random UMIs. TCRdb re-called the 5' RACE reads through MiXCR, storing one row per CDR3 protein. The sample lists tens of thousands of distinct CDR3 sequences, 12% to 15% seen once, with around 6.8% in the top ten. This clonotype appeared a few times. The sample consisted of PBMCs. This sequence was found in a woman aged 45-65 years in good health.

The DNA for the CDR3 is TGTGCTAGCGGCACGGACAGTAGGGAGACCCAGTACTTC. Protein sequence: CASGTDSRETQYF. V gene TRBV7-7 combines with J gene TRBJ2-5; D tentatively fits TRBD1 or TRBD2 (6 bases each). Germline loops: CDR1 SSHAT, CDR2 FNYEAQ (reference sequence). CDR3 size: 13 residues.